One and the same sample provided the 26 T cell receptor beta chains below, sequenced in a study of OX40 agonist ivuxolimab in advanced cancers. Sequencing used immunoSEQ multiplex PCR; TCRdb keeps in-frame clones, though not all of them. This sample has about 22,000 clones; 84% occur once, and the top ten carry roughly half. This specimen consisted of CD4+ or CD8+ T cells sorted from blood, obtained in a trial of the OX40 agonist ivuxolimab. Source of these receptors: an adult with an advanced solid tumor such as melanoma, head and neck, liver or kidney cancer.

The chain employs TRBV4-2 and TRBJ2-7; D may be TRBD2 (6 bases). Trimming cost V 4 bases and J 3 bases, with 10 bases left between them. This CDR3 region has 13 residues. Germline-derived CDR1 and CDR2 are LGHNA and YNFKEQ. CDR3 sequence: CASSPGSIYEQYF. The CDR3, as DNA: TGTGCCAGCAGCCCCGGGAGTATCTACGAGCAGTACTTC.

The V call is TRBV4-1, the J call TRBJ1-5, with D possibly being TRBD1 (6 bases). The germline V gene encodes CDR1 MGHRA and CDR2 YSYEKL. V was clipped by 11 bases and J by 1 base, with 24 bases between them. This CDR3 has 17 amino acids. The CDR3 is CASSSLHGRGSNQPQHF. The DNA of the CDR3 is TGCGCCTCATCATCCCTCCACGGGAGGGGGAGCAATCAGCCCCAGCATTTT.

The chain joins TRBV7-2 to TRBJ2-7; D is unresolved. Germline V CDR1 and CDR2: SGHTA, FQGNSA. The CDR3 covers 13 residues. The V and J ends lost 5 bases and 1 base respectively, with 9 bases between them. CDR3 in amino acids: CASSPQESYEQYF. The CDR3 nucleotides read TGTGCCAGCAGCCCTCAGGAGTCCTACGAGCAGTACTTC.

The CDR3, as DNA: TGTGCCAGCAGTTTATTGGGTGGGCCGGTGGATACGCAGTATTTT. Translating it yields CASSLLGGPVDTQYF. The J gene is TRBJ2-3, the V gene TRBV28; D remains ambiguous. The CDR3 extends over 15 amino acids. The germline V and J ends were trimmed by 1 base and 6 bases, with 14 bases remaining between them. CDR1 is MDHEN, CDR2 SYDVKM, per germline.

This rearrangement joins TRBV28 to TRBJ2-4, with no clear D. Trimming took 3 bases from V and 3 from J, leaving 12 bases between them. Per the germline V gene, CDR1 is MDHEN and CDR2 is SYDVKM. This CDR3 is built from 15 residues. The CDR3 nucleotides read TGTGCCAGCAGTTTCTGGGATAACGGCAAAAACATTCAGTACTTC. This translates into CASSFWDNGKNIQYF. Complete variable domain (other parts from reference TRBV28 and TRBJ2-4): DVKVTQSSRYLVKRTGEKVFLECVQDMDHENMFWYRQDPGLGLRLIYFSYDVKMKEKGDIPEGYSVSREKKERFSLILESASTNQTSMYLCASSFWDNGKNIQYFGAGTRLSVL.

The chain employs TRBV19 and TRBJ2-3; D is undetermined. Trimming took 3 bases from V and 2 from J, leaving 12 bases between them. The CDR3 loop spans 15 amino acids. Germline CDR1 is LNHDA and CDR2 is SQIVND (reference sequence). Here the CDR3 DNA reads TGTGCCAGTAGTATGTTGAACTTACTCACAGATACGCAGTATTTT. This gives the protein CASSMLNLLTDTQYF.

The chain recombines TRBV2 with TRBJ2-7; D is perhaps TRBD1 (5 bases). From germline, CDR1 is SNHLY and CDR2 FYNNEI. This CDR3 is 13 amino acids long. The germline V and J ends were trimmed by 3 bases and 1 base, with 7 bases remaining between them. The DNA of the CDR3 is TGTGCCAGCAGTGACAGGGCTTCCTACGAGCAGTACTTC. Protein sequence: CASSDRASYEQYF.

The J gene is TRBJ2-3, the V gene TRBV7-9; D not certain. The V end was cut by 1 base, the J end by 5 bases, with 4 bases between. This CDR3 is 12 amino acids long. Germline CDR1 is SEHNR and CDR2 is FQNEAQ (reference sequence). The chain's CDR3 is CASSLGLDTQYF. The CDR3, as DNA: TGTGCCAGCAGCTTAGGTTTAGATACGCAGTATTTT.

J is TRBJ2-1 and V is TRBV6-6; D may correspond to TRBD1 or TRBD2 (6 bases each). Looked up from germline, CDR1 is MNHNY and CDR2 is SVGAGI (reference sequence). The CDR3 length is 12 residues. V gave up 0 bases and J gave up 12 bases, with 9 bases separating them. Here the CDR3 reads CASSYSPGAQFF. As DNA, the CDR3 is TGTGCCAGCAGTTACTCTCCGGGGGCGCAGTTCTTC.

V and J are TRBV4-1 and TRBJ2-5, with 12 positions matching TRBD2. Trimming at V came to 0 bases and at J to 5 bases, leaving 13 bases not matched to a gene. In germline, CDR1 is MGHRA, CDR2 YSYEKL. The length of the CDR3 is 19 residues. The CDR3 region has the DNA TGCGCCAGCAGCCAAGACCCCTCGGGGCTAGCGGGGGGGAGGGAGACCCAGTACTTC. It translates to CASSQDPSGLAGGRETQYF.

This chain links TRBV6-1 with TRBJ1-1, with D perhaps matching TRBD1 (5 bases). Germline values: CDR1 MNHNS, CDR2 SASEGT. V lost 5 bases to trimming and J lost 1 base, with 14 bases between them. The CDR3 contains 15 residues. CDR3 sequence reads: CASSPLRGGNTEAFF. CDR3 sequence (DNA): TGTGCCAGCAGTCCCCTGAGGGGAGGGAACACTGAAGCTTTCTTT.

V usage is TRBV14 and J usage is TRBJ2-3; the match to TRBD1 covers 8 bases. Germline V gene lookup returns CDR1 SGHDN and CDR2 FVKESK. Germline trimming cut 2 bases from V and 7 bases from J; bases unmatched to any gene: 8. There are 15 residues in the CDR3. CDR3 in amino acids: CASSQQDRDANTQYF. Here the CDR3 DNA reads TGTGCCAGCAGCCAACAGGACAGGGATGCAAATACGCAGTATTTT.

The count of this clone is one. The gene calls are TRBV5-8 and TRBJ1-1; D is ambiguous. The germline V gene encodes CDR1 SGHTS and CDR2 YDEGEE. V was clipped by 2 bases and J by 4 bases, with 3 bases between them. The CDR3 has 11 amino acids. Here the CDR3 reads CASSLGTEAFF. CDR3 coding DNA: TGTGCCAGCAGCTTAGGCACTGAAGCTTTCTTT.

The V and J genes are TRBV30 and TRBJ2-2; D gene ambiguous. CDR3 length equals 12 residues. In germline, CDR1 is GTSNPN, CDR2 SVGIG (reference sequence). With 3 bases removed from V and 6 bases from J, the gap between germline ends came to 8 bases. The CDR3 DNA follows: TGTGCCTGGAGCGCGGCGGCCGGGGAGCTGTTTTTT. Translating it yields CAWSAAAGELFF.

The chain has TRBV7-6 and TRBJ2-7; D might be TRBD1 (6 bases). This CDR3 has 13 residues. From germline, CDR1 is SGHVS and CDR2 FNYEAQ. Trimming left V 3 bases short and J 6 bases short, with 12 bases between. The CDR3 reads CASSFAGAGEQYF. Here the CDR3 DNA reads TGTGCCAGCAGCTTTGCAGGGGCCGGCGAGCAGTACTTC.

V is TRBV11-2 and J is TRBJ2-7; TRBD1 matches 7 bases. The V and J ends lost 5 bases and 5 bases, in that order; junction bases with no gene match: 12. This CDR3 has 15 residues. Germline values: CDR1 SGHAT, CDR2 FQNNGV. The CDR3 nucleotides read TGTGCCAGCAGCAACGAGCCGACAGGGAACCACGAGCAGTACTTC. It encodes CASSNEPTGNHEQYF.

The chain is built from TRBV4-1 and TRBJ1-3; unclear D gene. Trimming stripped 4 bases from V and 3 bases from J, with 10 bases between. Germline lookup yields CDR1 MGHRA and CDR2 YSYEKL. This CDR3 is 14 amino acids long. The CDR3 reads CASSPGVLGNTIYF. In nucleotides, the CDR3 is TGCGCCAGCAGCCCCGGGGTACTTGGAAACACCATATATTTT.

Only one count was recorded for this clone. The chain couples TRBV5-1 to TRBJ2-3; 15 nucleotides line up with TRBD2. The trim removed 4 bases at V and 2 bases at J, leaving 11 bases unmatched. The CDR3 runs 19 residues. CDR1 is SGHRS and CDR2 is YFSETQ in the germline V gene. CDR3 amino acids: CASSDLTGTSGGPTDTQYF. For the CDR3, the DNA is TGCGCCAGCAGCGACCTAACCGGGACTAGCGGGGGGCCCACAGATACGCAGTATTTT.

This clone was detected only a few times. This sequence joins TRBV11-2 and TRBJ1-6; TRBD1 might be the D (5 bases). From germline, CDR1 is SGHAT and CDR2 FQNNGV. This CDR3 is 14 amino acids long. Trimming removed 1 base at V and 7 bases at J, with 8 bases between. The CDR3 DNA reads TGTGCCAGCAGCTTAGCGCGGGACAATTCACCCCTCCACTTT. Its translation: CASSLARDNSPLHF.

The V and J genes are TRBV19 and TRBJ1-6; D not certain. The CDR3 runs to 16 residues. The V end lost 5 bases, the J end lost 2 bases, and 13 bases lay between the germline ends. Germline loops: CDR1 LNHDA, CDR2 SQIVND (reference sequence). The CDR3, as DNA: TGTGCCAGTAGTGTGACCGCAATTACCTATAATTCACCCCTCCACTTT. The encoded protein is CASSVTAITYNSPLHF.

The chain carries TRBV7-3 and TRBJ2-1; D perhaps matches TRBD1 (6 bases). V was pared by 3 bases and J by 4 bases, with 13 bases between. The germline CDR1 and CDR2 sequences are SGHTA and FQGTGA. The CDR3 runs to 15 residues. CDR3 nucleotide sequence: TGTGCCAGCAGCTTGAATAAGGGGGTGTACAATGAGCAGTTCTTC. This codes for CASSLNKGVYNEQFF. The variable domain in full, with the rest retrieved from reference TRBV7-3 and TRBJ2-1, is GAGVSQTPSNKVTEKGKYVELRCDPISGHTALYWYRQSLGQGPEFLIYFQGTGAADDSGLPNDRFFAVRPEGSVSTLKIQRTERGDSAVYLCASSLNKGVYNEQFFGPGTRLTVL.

The CDR3 DNA reads TGTGCCAGCAGCGCACCCGGCGGGTCTGAAGCTTTCTTT. It codes for CASSAPGGSEAFF. The rearrangement joins TRBV7-9 to TRBJ1-1; no clear D gene. Germline V CDR1 and CDR2: SEHNR, FQNEAQ (reference sequence). There are 13 residues in the CDR3. V dropped 5 bases and J dropped 6 bases, with 13 bases sitting between them.

The chain links TRBV9 to TRBJ2-1, with 9 bases fitting TRBD1. Per germline, CDR1 SGDLS and CDR2 YYNGEE. V was pared by 1 base and J by 8 bases, with 7 bases of the junction left unmatched. CDR3 length: 15 amino acids. The CDR3 reads CASSVSQGALHEQFF. The CDR3 nucleotides read TGTGCCAGCAGCGTATCACAGGGGGCCCTCCATGAGCAGTTCTTC.

J is TRBJ2-1 and V is TRBV19; perhaps D is TRBD1 or TRBD2 (6 bases each). The length of the CDR3 is 15 residues. Germline V gene sequence: CDR1 LNHDA, CDR2 SQIVND (reference sequence). V dropped 7 bases and J dropped 4 bases, with 17 bases sitting between them. This chain's CDR3 is CASTLVGGGYNEQFF. CDR3 nucleotide sequence: TGTGCCAGTACTCTAGTCGGAGGGGGATACAATGAGCAGTTCTTC.

The chain recombines TRBV9 with TRBJ2-2; TRBD1 might be the D (7 bases). V was cut by 2 bases and J by 0 bases, with 14 bases left in between. Germline assignment: CDR1 SGDLS and CDR2 YYNGEE. The CDR3 is 17 amino acids. The CDR3 protein is CASSVHRGLANTGELFF. CDR3 bases: TGTGCCAGCAGCGTCCACAGGGGACTGGCGAACACCGGGGAGCTGTTTTTT. The full variable domain, completed using reference TRBV9 and TRBJ2-2, is DSGVTQTPKHLITATGQRVTLRCSPRSGDLSVYWYQQSLDQGLQFLIQYYNGEERAKGNILERFSAQQFPDLHSELNLSSLELGDSALYFCASSVHRGLANTGELFFGEGSRLTVL.

The genes are TRBV11-2 and TRBJ2-5; no firm D call. In germline, CDR1 is SGHAT, CDR2 FQNNGV. This CDR3 has 14 residues. The germline V and J ends were trimmed by 3 bases and 5 bases, with 13 bases remaining between them. The CDR3 here is CASSFREDGETQYF. The CDR3 nucleotides are TGTGCCAGCAGCTTTCGAGAGGACGGGGAGACCCAGTACTTC. Complete variable domain (other parts from reference TRBV11-2 and TRBJ2-5): EAGVAQSPRYKIIEKRQSVAFWCNPISGHATLYWYQQILGQGPKLLIQFQNNGVVDDSQLPKDRFSAERLKGVDSTLKIQPAKLEDSAVYLCASSFREDGETQYFGPGTRLLVL.